This T cell receptor (beta chain) came from a study of blood T cell repertoires in COVID-19. This clone was picked up a small number of times. Participants were placed into cohorts based on the clinical history they reported. Recovered Cohort 3 donors showed two negative PCRs, clearance, or symptom resolution. The germline V gene has CDR1 GTSNPN and CDR2 SVGIG (reference sequence). This CDR3 has 16 amino acids. The V gene end was trimmed by 5 bases and the J gene end by 1 base; junction bases not matched to a gene: 13. Study processing details: Amplifying reference gene primers gave estimates of nucleated cell counts. TCRdb's copy holds only in-frame clones and misses some; the assay was immunoSEQ multiplex PCR. V, J and clone size are taken as reported in that table, and D and trimming were inferred from the DNA itself. The sample contains 310,000 or so clones, about 85% of which appear only once.

Sequenced material: PBMCs or T cells enriched from blood (not recorded which). The chain uses TRBV30 and TRBJ1-1, with 7 bases aligning to TRBD1. This TCR was sampled from a woman younger than 45 who had recovered from COVID-19. In nucleotides, the CDR3 is TGTGCCTGGGTTAGGGTCGCCCGACAGGGGAACACTGAAGCTTTCTTT. It translates to CAWVRVARQGNTEAFF. Based on the CDR3 plus reference TRBV30 and TRBJ1-1, the full variable domain is SQTIHQWPATLVQPVGSPLSLECTVEGTSNPNLYWYRQAAGRGLQLLFYSVGIGQISSEVPQNLSASRPQDRQFILSSKKLLLSDSGFYLCAWVRVARQGNTEAFFGQGTRLTVV.